The 27 T cell receptor beta chains below all came from one sample that was sequenced in a study of vaccination effects on CD4 cells after COVID-19. Ahead of sequencing, the ViraFEST assay grew antigen-specific CD4+ T cells using viral peptide pools. Cultured cells yielded isolated CD4+ T cells after about ten days. The participants, recipients of two vaccine doses, got either BNT162b2 or mRNA-1273. Using immunoSEQ multiplex PCR, the repertoire was profiled, and TCRdb retains in-frame clones only, with some absent. The sample contains roughly 43,000 clones, about 74% of which appear only once. Antigens for these TCRs are unknown. The sample in question was CD4+ T cells from PBMCs cultured with HCoV-OC43 spike peptides, obtained after COVID-19 vaccination. The subset here: HCoV-OC43 spike overlapping peptide pool stimulation. The receptors were gathered from a human donor who received a COVID-19 vaccine.

Within the sample, this clone is medium-sized (0.01 to 0.1%). This rearrangement joins TRBV19 to TRBJ2-6; possibly TRBD2 for D (5 bases). CDR1 LNHDA and CDR2 SQIVND come from the germline V gene (reference sequence). CDR3 length: 16 residues. V was shortened by 5 bases and J by 2 bases, with 13 bases between the two germline ends. CDR3 nucleotide sequence: TGTGCCAGTAGTCGCGGACTCACGGCTGGGGCCAACGTCCTGACTTTC. Translation: CASSRGLTAGANVLTF.

The table lists this clone with a few counts. The chain is built from TRBV24-1 and TRBJ2-3, with D perhaps TRBD1 (5 bases). Germline V CDR1 and CDR2: KGHDR, SFDVKD. The CDR3 loop spans 18 amino acids. V gave up 4 bases and J gave up 6 bases, with 25 bases separating them. The CDR3 sequence: CATSEPPYRKSSVDTQYF. The DNA of the CDR3 is TGTGCCACCAGTGAACCACCGTACAGGAAAAGCAGCGTGGATACGCAGTATTTT.

This clone showed up just once. V is TRBV6-1 and J is TRBJ2-3, with D uncertain. In germline, CDR1 is MNHNS, CDR2 SASEGT. The V gene lost 2 bases and the J gene lost 1 base, with 13 bases spanning the gap. The CDR3 has 16 residues. CDR3 sequence: CASSEWPAKGTDTQYF. CDR3 sequence (DNA): TGTGCCAGCAGTGAATGGCCAGCGAAGGGCACAGATACGCAGTATTTT.

This clone was seen a few times. J is TRBJ1-6 and V is TRBV11-3; D call uncertain. Trimming cost V 2 bases and J 7 bases, with 6 bases left between them. Germline V CDR1 and CDR2: SGHNT, YENEEA. This CDR3 has 13 residues. The CDR3 sequence: CASSLSGNSPLHF. The DNA for the CDR3 is TGTGCCAGCAGCTTATCGGGGAATTCACCCCTCCACTTT.

The genes are TRBV19 and TRBJ2-4; 9 bases agree with TRBD1. V was pared by 5 bases and J by 6 bases, with 5 bases of the junction left unmatched. The CDR3 length is 14 residues. Germline V gene data show CDR1 as LNHDA and CDR2 as SQIVND (reference sequence). CDR3 bases: TGTGCCAGTAGTGACAGGGGGTACGGAAACATTCAGTACTTC. Its protein product is CASSDRGYGNIQYF. The full variable domain, with the rest looked up from reference TRBV19 and TRBJ2-4, is DGGITQSPKYLFRKEGQNVTLSCEQNLNHDAMYWYRQDPGQGLRLIYYSQIVNDFQKGDIAEGYSVSREKKESFPLTVTSAQKNPTAFYLCASSDRGYGNIQYFGAGTRLSVL.

This clone was seen once. This sequence joins TRBV6-5 and TRBJ1-3; no firm D call. Trimming took 7 bases from V and 0 from J, leaving 13 bases between them. The CDR3 has 15 amino acids. Germline loops: CDR1 MNHEY, CDR2 SVGAGI. CDR3 loop: CASKGRTLSGNTIYF. The DNA of the CDR3 is TGTGCCAGCAAGGGCAGGACCCTCTCTGGAAACACCATATATTTT.

This clone has a single count. The rearrangement links TRBV14 to TRBJ1-5; tentative D call: TRBD1 (5 bases). V lost 5 bases, J lost 3 bases, and 20 bases lay in between. The CDR3 sequence is 17 residues long. CDR1 is SGHDN and CDR2 is FVKESK in the germline V gene. CDR3 in amino acids: CASSVRFIQVANQPQHF. CDR3 sequence (DNA): TGTGCCAGCAGCGTTAGATTCATACAGGTCGCCAATCAGCCCCAGCATTTT.

The chain employs TRBV4-1 and TRBJ2-2, with D perhaps TRBD1 (5 bases). Trimming left V 6 bases short and J 5 bases short, with 10 bases between. CDR1 and CDR2 from the germline V gene are MGHRA and YSYEKL. The CDR3 runs 13 residues. The CDR3 spells CASSEGQTGELFF. The CDR3 nucleotides are TGCGCCAGCAGTGAAGGACAAACCGGGGAGCTGTTTTTT.

This clone occurred a few times. This rearrangement joins TRBV4-1 to TRBJ2-2, with a tentative D call TRBD2 (6 bases). The V end lost 0 bases, the J end lost 4 bases, and 9 bases lay between the germline ends. The germline V gene encodes CDR1 MGHRA and CDR2 YSYEKL. This CDR3 spans 15 amino acids. CDR3 amino acids: CASSQDRRGTGELFF. In DNA, the CDR3 is TGCGCCAGCAGCCAAGATCGGAGGGGCACCGGGGAGCTGTTTTTT.

This clone showed up just a few times. CDR3 protein: CASSQASGSLYEQYF. The CDR3 DNA follows: TGTGCCAGCAGCCAAGCTAGCGGGAGTCTGTACGAGCAGTACTTC. The chain carries TRBV3-1 (or the pseudogene TRBV3-2) and TRBJ2-7; 10 bases are a match to TRBD2. This CDR3 comprises 15 residues. V shed 1 base, J shed 4 bases, and the junction held 4 bases outside the gene matches. Germline V gives CDR1 LGHDT, CDR2 YNNKEL (reference sequence).

CDR3 DNA sequence: TGTGCCAGTAGTGTTACAGGGAGTAGCAATCAGCCCCAGCATTTT. Its translation: CASSVTGSSNQPQHF. The chain combines TRBV19 with TRBJ1-5; weak D call: TRBD1 (6 bases). V lost 5 bases and J lost 0, with 11 bases in between. From germline, CDR1 is LNHDA and CDR2 SQIVND (reference sequence). CDR3 size: 15 residues. Supplemented by reference TRBV19 and TRBJ1-5, the full variable domain reads DGGITQSPKYLFRKEGQNVTLSCEQNLNHDAMYWYRQDPGQGLRLIYYSQIVNDFQKGDIAEGYSVSREKKESFPLTVTSAQKNPTAFYLCASSVTGSSNQPQHFGDGTRLSIL.

This clone was seen a few times. The rearrangement joins TRBV19 to TRBJ1-6, with D tentatively TRBD1 (5 bases). Germline V gene sequence: CDR1 LNHDA, CDR2 SQIVND (reference sequence). The CDR3 has 15 amino acids. The V and J ends lost 1 base and 9 bases respectively, with 13 bases between them. The chain's CDR3 is CASSIGSGFASPLHF. CDR3 nucleotides: TGTGCCAGTAGTATAGGGTCAGGGTTTGCTTCACCCCTCCACTTT.

CDR3 region: CASSLGGAVPYNSPLHF. CDR3 nucleotides: TGCGCCAGCAGCTTGGGCGGAGCCGTACCGTATAATTCACCCCTCCACTTT. The chain has TRBV5-1 and TRBJ1-6; no clear D gene. Germline CDR1 and CDR2: SGHRS and YFSETQ. The CDR3 contains 17 residues. The ends were cut back, 0 bases at V and 4 bases at J, with 14 bases in the middle.

This chain connects TRBV18 to TRBJ2-7; TRBD1 agrees at 8 bases. CDR3 length: 15 amino acids. J gave up 3 bases and V 0 bases, and 4 bases lay outside the gene matches. From germline, CDR1 is KGHSH and CDR2 LQKENI. CDR3 nucleotides: TGTGCCAGCTCACCACCCGGACAGGGAAACTACGAGCAGTACTTC. This codes for CASSPPGQGNYEQYF.

The V and J genes are TRBV1 and TRBJ2-5; TRBD2 reflects the table's D call only, with no check against the DNA. TRBV1 is noted as a pseudogene. The CDR3 is 17 residues long. CDR3 coding DNA: TGCACCAGCAGCCAAGATATAGCGGGGGTGATCCAAGAGACCCAGTACTTC. Protein sequence: CTSSQDIAGVIQETQYF.

The chain combines TRBV6-5 with TRBJ2-7; maybe TRBD1 (6 bases). Germline V gene lookup returns CDR1 MNHEY and CDR2 SVGAGI. The CDR3 is made up of 15 amino acids. The V and J ends lost 0 bases and 1 base respectively, with 10 bases between them. CDR3 nucleotide sequence: TGTGCCAGCAGTTACTCGGCCAGGGGATCCTACGAGCAGTACTTC. As protein: CASSYSARGSYEQYF.

The chain employs TRBV5-6 and TRBJ2-3; D might be TRBD1 (5 bases). This CDR3 spans 14 amino acids. The V end was cut by 1 base, the J end by 0 bases, with 6 bases between. CDR1 and CDR2 (germline): SGHDT, YYEEEE. CDR3 amino acids: CASSLRQSTDTQYF. The CDR3 DNA sequence: TGTGCCAGCAGCTTGAGACAGAGCACAGATACGCAGTATTTT.

This chain links TRBV6-1 with TRBJ2-7; 7 bases align to TRBD1. CDR1 and CDR2 (germline): MNHNS, SASEGT. The V segment lost 0 bases and the J segment 3 bases; nucleotides outside the gene matches: 5. CDR3 length: 15 amino acids. This chain's CDR3 is CASSEAGTVDYEQYF. The CDR3 DNA follows: TGTGCCAGCAGTGAAGCCGGGACAGTAGACTACGAGCAGTACTTC.

The CDR3 DNA follows: TGTGCCAGCAGTCCTTATGGACAGGGCAACGGGGAGCTGTTTTTT. This encodes CASSPYGQGNGELFF. The rearrangement links TRBV6-5 to TRBJ2-2; 8 bases map to TRBD1. The V gene's germline CDR1 is MNHEY and CDR2 SVGAGI. Trimming cost V 5 bases and J 7 bases; bases outside gene matches: 9. The CDR3 contains 15 residues.

The genes are TRBV5-1 and TRBJ2-7, with a possible D match to TRBD1 (6 bases). Germline loops: CDR1 SGHRS, CDR2 YFSETQ. The CDR3 spans 15 residues. Trimming cost V 3 bases and J 1 base, with 14 bases left between them. CDR3 sequence (DNA): TGCGCCAGCAGCTGGGCGTGGGGGCGATCCTACGAGCAGTACTTC. This sequence encodes CASSWAWGRSYEQYF. The whole variable domain, filled in from reference TRBV5-1 and TRBJ2-7, reads KAGVTQTPRYLIKTRGQQVTLSCSPISGHRSVSWYQQTPGQGLQFLFEYFSETQRNKGNFPGRFSGRQFSNSRSEMNVSTLELGDSALYLCASSWAWGRSYEQYFGPGTRLTVT.

V usage is TRBV6-1 and J usage is TRBJ2-5, with 11 bases aligning to TRBD2. With 4 bases clipped from V and 7 bases from J, the junction kept 11 bases outside the gene matches. In germline, CDR1 is MNHNS, CDR2 SASEGT. CDR3 length: 16 amino acids. The DNA of the CDR3 is TGTGCCAGCAGTGCGTTACTAGCGGGGGTAGGAGCGACCCAGTACTTC. It specifies CASSALLAGVGATQYF.

The chain is built from TRBV5-1 and TRBJ1-2; possibly TRBD1 for D (6 bases). Trimming took 3 bases from V and 8 from J, leaving 11 bases between them. CDR1 SGHRS and CDR2 YFSETQ come from the germline V gene. There are 12 residues in the CDR3. CDR3 sequence (DNA): TGCGCCAGCAGCTCGGACAGCAAAGGCTACACCTTC. This sequence encodes CASSSDSKGYTF.

The rearrangement joins TRBV3-1 (or the pseudogene TRBV3-2) to TRBJ2-4; D may correspond to TRBD1 or TRBD2 (5 bases each). This CDR3 contains 13 residues. V shed 8 bases and J shed 8 bases, with 16 bases lying between them. CDR1 and CDR2 (germline): LGHDT, YNNKEL (reference sequence). The DNA for the CDR3 is TGTGCCAGCGCCTGGGCCTTGGGGGACATTCAGTACTTC. Translated: CASAWALGDIQYF.

The genes are TRBV11-2 and TRBJ1-3; D unresolved. V lost 5 bases and J lost 0, with 11 bases in between. The CDR3 has 15 residues. The V gene's germline CDR1 is SGHAT and CDR2 FQNNGV. This CDR3 is CASSQGLTSGNTIYF. The CDR3 DNA sequence: TGTGCCAGCAGCCAAGGGCTGACCTCTGGAAACACCATATATTTT. The complete variable domain, with remaining parts taken from reference TRBV11-2 and TRBJ1-3, reads EAGVAQSPRYKIIEKRQSVAFWCNPISGHATLYWYQQILGQGPKLLIQFQNNGVVDDSQLPKDRFSAERLKGVDSTLKIQPAKLEDSAVYLCASSQGLTSGNTIYFGEGSWLTVV.

The V gene is TRBV4-1, the J gene TRBJ1-1; D perhaps matches TRBD1 (5 bases). Trimming took off 4 bases at V and 1 base at J, with 16 bases between the two ends. The CDR3 runs 16 residues. Per the germline V gene, CDR1 is MGHRA and CDR2 is YSYEKL. In DNA, the CDR3 is TGCGCCAGCAGCCCTGGCAGGGCTAGGGGGAACACTGAAGCTTTCTTT. Encoded protein: CASSPGRARGNTEAFF.

The V gene is TRBV18, the J gene TRBJ2-5; D gene unclear. From germline, CDR1 is KGHSH and CDR2 LQKENI. V was cut by 2 bases and J by 5 bases, with 24 bases left in between. The CDR3 is 18 residues long. CDR3 bases: TGTGCCAGCTCACCAGGTCAGATGAGCCAAGTATGGAAGGAGACCCAGTACTTC. Its protein product is CASSPGQMSQVWKETQYF.

The chain links TRBV7-8 to TRBJ1-5, with unresolved D. In germline, CDR1 is SGHVS, CDR2 FQNEAQ. The V and J ends lost 6 bases and 1 base respectively, with 10 bases between them. There are 14 residues in the CDR3. The DNA for the CDR3 is TGTGCCAGCAGGCTCGGAGCGAGCAATCAGCCCCAGCATTTT. Amino acid sequence: CASRLGASNQPQHF. Looking up the rest from reference TRBV7-8 and TRBJ1-5 gives the full variable domain: GAGVSQSPRYKVAKRGQDVALRCDPISGHVSLFWYQQALGQGPEFLTYFQNEAQLDKSGLPSDRFFAERPEGSVSTLKIQRTQQEDSAVYLCASRLGASNQPQHFGDGTRLSIL.